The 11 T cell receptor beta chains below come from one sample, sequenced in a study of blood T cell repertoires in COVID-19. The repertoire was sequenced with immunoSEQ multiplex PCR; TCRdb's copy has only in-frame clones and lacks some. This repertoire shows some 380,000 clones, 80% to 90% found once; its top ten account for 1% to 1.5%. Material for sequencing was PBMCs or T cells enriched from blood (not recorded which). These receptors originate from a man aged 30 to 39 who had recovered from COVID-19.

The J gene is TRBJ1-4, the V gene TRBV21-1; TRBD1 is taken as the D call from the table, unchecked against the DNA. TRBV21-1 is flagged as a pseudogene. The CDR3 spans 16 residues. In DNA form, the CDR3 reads TGTGCCAGCAGCAAAGCGCTGGGACAGGGAGATGAAAAACTGTTTTTT. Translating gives CASSKALGQGDEKLFF.

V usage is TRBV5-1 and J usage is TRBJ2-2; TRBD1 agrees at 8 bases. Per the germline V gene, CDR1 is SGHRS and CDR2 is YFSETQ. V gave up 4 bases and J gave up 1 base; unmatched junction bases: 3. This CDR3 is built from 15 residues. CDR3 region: CASSVTGENTGELFF. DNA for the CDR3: TGCGCCAGCAGCGTGACAGGGGAGAACACCGGGGAGCTGTTTTTT. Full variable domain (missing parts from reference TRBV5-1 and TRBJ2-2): KAGVTQTPRYLIKTRGQQVTLSCSPISGHRSVSWYQQTPGQGLQFLFEYFSETQRNKGNFPGRFSGRQFSNSRSEMNVSTLELGDSALYLCASSVTGENTGELFFGEGSRLTVL.

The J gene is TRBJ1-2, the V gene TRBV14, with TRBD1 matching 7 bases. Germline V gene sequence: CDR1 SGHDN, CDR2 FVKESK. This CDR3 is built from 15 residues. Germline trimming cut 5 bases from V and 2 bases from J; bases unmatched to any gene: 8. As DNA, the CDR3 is TGTGCCAGCAGCGTGCAACCGGGACAGAACTATGGCTACACCTTC. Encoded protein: CASSVQPGQNYGYTF.

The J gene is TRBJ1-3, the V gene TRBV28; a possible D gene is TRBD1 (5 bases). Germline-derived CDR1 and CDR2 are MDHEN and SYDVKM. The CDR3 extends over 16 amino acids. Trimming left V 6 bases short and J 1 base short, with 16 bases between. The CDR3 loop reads CASSSGTLESGNTIYF. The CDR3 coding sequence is TGTGCCAGCAGCAGCGGGACCCTGGAGTCTGGAAACACCATATATTTT. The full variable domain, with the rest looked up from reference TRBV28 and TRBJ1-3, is DVKVTQSSRYLVKRTGEKVFLECVQDMDHENMFWYRQDPGLGLRLIYFSYDVKMKEKGDIPEGYSVSREKKERFSLILESASTNQTSMYLCASSSGTLESGNTIYFGEGSWLTVV.

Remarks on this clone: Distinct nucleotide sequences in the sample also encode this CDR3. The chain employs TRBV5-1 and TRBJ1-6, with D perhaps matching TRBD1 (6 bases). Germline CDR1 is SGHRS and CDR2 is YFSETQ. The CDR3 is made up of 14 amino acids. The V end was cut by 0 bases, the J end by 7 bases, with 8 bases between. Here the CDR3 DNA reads TGCGCCAGCAGCTTGGGGACAGAGAATTCACCCCTCCACTTT. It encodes CASSLGTENSPLHF.

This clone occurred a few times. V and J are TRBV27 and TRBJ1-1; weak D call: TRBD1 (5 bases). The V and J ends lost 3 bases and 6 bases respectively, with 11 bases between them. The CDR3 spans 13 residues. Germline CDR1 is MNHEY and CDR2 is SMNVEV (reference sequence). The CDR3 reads CASSFSGSAEAFF. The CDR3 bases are TGTGCCAGCAGTTTTTCAGGGTCAGCTGAAGCTTTCTTT.

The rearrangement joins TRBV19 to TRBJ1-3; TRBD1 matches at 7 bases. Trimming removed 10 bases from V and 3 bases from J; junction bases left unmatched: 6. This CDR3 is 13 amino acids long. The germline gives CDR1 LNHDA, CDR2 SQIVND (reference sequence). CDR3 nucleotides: TGTGCCACTACCCGACAGGGTGGAAACACCATATATTTT. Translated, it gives CATTRQGGNTIYF.

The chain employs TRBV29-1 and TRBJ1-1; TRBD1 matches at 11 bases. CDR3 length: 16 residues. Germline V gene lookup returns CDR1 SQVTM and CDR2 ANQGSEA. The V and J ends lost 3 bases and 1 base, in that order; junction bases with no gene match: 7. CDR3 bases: TGCAGCGTTGACGGGACAGGGGGGCCTTGGAACACTGAAGCTTTCTTT. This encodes CSVDGTGGPWNTEAFF.

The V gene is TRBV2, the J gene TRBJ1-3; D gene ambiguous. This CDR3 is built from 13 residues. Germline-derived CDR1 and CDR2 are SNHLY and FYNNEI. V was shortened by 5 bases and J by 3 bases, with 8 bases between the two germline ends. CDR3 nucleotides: TGTGCCAGCAGTCAGGCAGGTGGAAACACCATATATTTT. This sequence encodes CASSQAGGNTIYF.

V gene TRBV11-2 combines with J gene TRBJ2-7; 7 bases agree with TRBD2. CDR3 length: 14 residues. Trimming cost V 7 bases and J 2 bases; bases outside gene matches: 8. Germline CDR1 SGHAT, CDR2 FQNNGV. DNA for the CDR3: TGTGCCAGCACCCCACGGGGAGGGACCTACGAGCAGTACTTC. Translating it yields CASTPRGGTYEQYF.

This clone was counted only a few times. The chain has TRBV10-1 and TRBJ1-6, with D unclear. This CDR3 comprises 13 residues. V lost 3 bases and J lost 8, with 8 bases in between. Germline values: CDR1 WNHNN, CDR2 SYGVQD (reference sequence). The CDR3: CASSDMADSPLHF. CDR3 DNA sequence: TGCGCCAGCAGTGACATGGCGGATTCACCCCTCCACTTT.